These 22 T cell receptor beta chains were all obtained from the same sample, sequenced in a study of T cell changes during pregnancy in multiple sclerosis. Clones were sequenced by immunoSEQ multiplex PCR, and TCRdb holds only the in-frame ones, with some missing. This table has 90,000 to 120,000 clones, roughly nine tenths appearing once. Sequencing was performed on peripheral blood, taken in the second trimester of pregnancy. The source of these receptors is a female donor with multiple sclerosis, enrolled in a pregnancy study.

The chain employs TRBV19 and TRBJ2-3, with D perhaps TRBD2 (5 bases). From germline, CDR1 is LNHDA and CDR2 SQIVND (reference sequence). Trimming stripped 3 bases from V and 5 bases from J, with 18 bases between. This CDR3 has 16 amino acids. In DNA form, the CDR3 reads TGTGCCAGTAGTATTATCGGCGATGCTGGGAGAGATACGCAGTATTTT. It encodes CASSIIGDAGRDTQYF.

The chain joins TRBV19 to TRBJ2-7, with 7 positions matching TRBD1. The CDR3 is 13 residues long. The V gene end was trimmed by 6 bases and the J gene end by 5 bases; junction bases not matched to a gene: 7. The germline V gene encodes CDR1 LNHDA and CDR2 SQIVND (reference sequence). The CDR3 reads CASRKAGGNEQYF. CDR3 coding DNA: TGTGCCAGTAGGAAGGCAGGGGGAAACGAGCAGTACTTC. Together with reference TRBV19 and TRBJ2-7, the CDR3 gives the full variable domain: DGGITQSPKYLFRKEGQNVTLSCEQNLNHDAMYWYRQDPGQGLRLIYYSQIVNDFQKGDIAEGYSVSREKKESFPLTVTSAQKNPTAFYLCASRKAGGNEQYFGPGTRLTVT.

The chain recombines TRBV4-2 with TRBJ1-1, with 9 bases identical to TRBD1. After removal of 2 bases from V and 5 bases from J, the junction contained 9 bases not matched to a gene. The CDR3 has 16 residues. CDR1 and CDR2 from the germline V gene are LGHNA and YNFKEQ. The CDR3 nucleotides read TGTGCCAGCAGCCAATCGTCTCGGACAGGGGTTACTGAAGCTTTCTTT. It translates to CASSQSSRTGVTEAFF.

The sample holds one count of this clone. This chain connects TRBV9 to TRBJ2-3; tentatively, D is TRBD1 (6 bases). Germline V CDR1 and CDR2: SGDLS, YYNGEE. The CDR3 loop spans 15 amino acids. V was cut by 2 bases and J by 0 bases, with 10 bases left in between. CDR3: CASSVYRASTDTQYF. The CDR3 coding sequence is TGTGCCAGCAGCGTGTACAGGGCTAGCACAGATACGCAGTATTTT.

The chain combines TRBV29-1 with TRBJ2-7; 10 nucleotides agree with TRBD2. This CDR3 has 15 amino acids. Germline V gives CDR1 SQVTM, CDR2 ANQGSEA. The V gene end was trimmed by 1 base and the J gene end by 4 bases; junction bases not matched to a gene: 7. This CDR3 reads CSVEARSSGRYEQYF. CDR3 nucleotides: TGCAGCGTTGAAGCCCGGTCTAGCGGGAGATACGAGCAGTACTTC.

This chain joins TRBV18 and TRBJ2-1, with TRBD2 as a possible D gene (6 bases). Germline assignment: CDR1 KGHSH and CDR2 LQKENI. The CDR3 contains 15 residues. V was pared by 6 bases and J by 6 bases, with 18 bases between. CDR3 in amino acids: CASSHRDLGTNEQFF. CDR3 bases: TGTGCCAGCTCCCATAGGGACTTGGGGACCAATGAGCAGTTCTTC.

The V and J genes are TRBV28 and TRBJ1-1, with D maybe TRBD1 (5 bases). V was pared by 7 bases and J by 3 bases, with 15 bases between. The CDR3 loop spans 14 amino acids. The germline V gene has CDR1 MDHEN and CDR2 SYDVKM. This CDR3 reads CASIPRVGDTEAFF. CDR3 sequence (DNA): TGTGCCAGCATTCCCCGTGTAGGGGACACTGAAGCTTTCTTT.

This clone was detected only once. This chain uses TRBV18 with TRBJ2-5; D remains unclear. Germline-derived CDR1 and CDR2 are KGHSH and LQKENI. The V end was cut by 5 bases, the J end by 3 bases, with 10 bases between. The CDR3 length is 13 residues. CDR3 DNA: TGTGCCAGCTCATCCTCCACAGAAGAGACCCAGTACTTC. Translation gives CASSSSTEETQYF.

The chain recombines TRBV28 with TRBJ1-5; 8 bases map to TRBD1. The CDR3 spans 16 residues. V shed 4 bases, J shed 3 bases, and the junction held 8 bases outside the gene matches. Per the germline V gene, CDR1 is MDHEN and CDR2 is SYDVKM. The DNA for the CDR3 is TGTGCCAGCAGTTCACAGGGGGTTGGTTACAATCAGCCCCAGCATTTT. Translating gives CASSSQGVGYNQPQHF.

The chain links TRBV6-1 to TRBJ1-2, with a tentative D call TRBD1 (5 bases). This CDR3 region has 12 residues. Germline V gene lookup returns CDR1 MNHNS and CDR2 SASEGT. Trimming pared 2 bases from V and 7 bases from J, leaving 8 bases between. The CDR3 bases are TGTGCCAGCAGTGAAATGGGGGGTGGCTACACCTTC. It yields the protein CASSEMGGGYTF.

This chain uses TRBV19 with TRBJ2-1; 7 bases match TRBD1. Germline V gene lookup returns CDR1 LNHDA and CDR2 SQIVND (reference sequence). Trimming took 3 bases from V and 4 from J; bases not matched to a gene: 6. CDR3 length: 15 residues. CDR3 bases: TGTGCCAGTAGTATTTCCCGGGGACAGTACAATGAGCAGTTCTTC. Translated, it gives CASSISRGQYNEQFF.

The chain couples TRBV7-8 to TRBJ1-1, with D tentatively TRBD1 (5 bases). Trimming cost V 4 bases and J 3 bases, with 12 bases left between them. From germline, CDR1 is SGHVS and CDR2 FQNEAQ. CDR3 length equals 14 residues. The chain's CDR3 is CASSSTALDTEAFF. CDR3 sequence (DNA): TGTGCCAGCAGCTCGACAGCTTTGGACACTGAAGCTTTCTTT.

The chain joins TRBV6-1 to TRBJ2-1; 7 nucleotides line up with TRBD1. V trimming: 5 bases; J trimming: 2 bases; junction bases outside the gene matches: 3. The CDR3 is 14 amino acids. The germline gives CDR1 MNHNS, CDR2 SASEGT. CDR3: CASSQGQPYNEQFF. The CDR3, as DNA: TGTGCCAGCAGTCAGGGACAGCCCTACAATGAGCAGTTCTTC.

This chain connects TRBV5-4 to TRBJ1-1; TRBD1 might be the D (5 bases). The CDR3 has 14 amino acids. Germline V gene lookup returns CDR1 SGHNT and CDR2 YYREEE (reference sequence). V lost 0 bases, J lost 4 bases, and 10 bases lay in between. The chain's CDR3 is CASSLAGRSTEAFF. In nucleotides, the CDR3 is TGTGCCAGCAGCTTGGCAGGGAGGAGCACTGAAGCTTTCTTT.

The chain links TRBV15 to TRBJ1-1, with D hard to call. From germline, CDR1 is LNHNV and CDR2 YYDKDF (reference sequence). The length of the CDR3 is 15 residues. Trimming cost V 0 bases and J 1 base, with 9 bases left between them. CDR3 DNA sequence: TGTGCCACCAGCAGAGATTGGAGGCCGAACACTGAAGCTTTCTTT. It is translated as CATSRDWRPNTEAFF.

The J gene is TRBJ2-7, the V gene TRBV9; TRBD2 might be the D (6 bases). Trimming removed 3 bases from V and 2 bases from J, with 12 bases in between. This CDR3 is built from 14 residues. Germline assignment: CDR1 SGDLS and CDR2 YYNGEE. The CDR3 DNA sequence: TGTGCCAGCAGCGCCGGGACTTCAACCTACGAGCAGTACTTC. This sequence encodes CASSAGTSTYEQYF.

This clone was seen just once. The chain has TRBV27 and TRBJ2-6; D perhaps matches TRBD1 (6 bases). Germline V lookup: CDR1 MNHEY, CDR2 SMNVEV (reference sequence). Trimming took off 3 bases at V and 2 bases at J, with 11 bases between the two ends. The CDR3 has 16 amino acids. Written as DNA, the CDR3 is TGTGCCAGCAGTTTTTTAGGGGGAGCTGGGGCCAACGTCCTGACTTTC. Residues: CASSFLGGAGANVLTF.

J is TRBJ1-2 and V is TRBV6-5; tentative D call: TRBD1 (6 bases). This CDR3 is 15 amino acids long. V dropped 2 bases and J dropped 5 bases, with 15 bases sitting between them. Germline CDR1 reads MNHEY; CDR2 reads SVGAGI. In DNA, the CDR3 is TGTGCCAGCAGTTACCTGGGGGACAAGGCTTATGGCTACACCTTC. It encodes CASSYLGDKAYGYTF.

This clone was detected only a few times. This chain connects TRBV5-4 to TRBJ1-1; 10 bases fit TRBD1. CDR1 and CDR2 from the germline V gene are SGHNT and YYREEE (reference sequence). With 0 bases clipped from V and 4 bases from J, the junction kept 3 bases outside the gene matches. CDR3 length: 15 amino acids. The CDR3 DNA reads TGTGCCAGCAGCTTGGGACAGGGGGCCTTCACTGAAGCTTTCTTT. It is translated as CASSLGQGAFTEAFF.

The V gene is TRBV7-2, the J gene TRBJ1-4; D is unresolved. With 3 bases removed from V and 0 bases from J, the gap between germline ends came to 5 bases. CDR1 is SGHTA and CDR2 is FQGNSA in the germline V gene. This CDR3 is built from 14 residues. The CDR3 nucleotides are TGTGCCAGCAGCTTTTATGCAACTAATGAAAAACTGTTTTTT. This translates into CASSFYATNEKLFF.

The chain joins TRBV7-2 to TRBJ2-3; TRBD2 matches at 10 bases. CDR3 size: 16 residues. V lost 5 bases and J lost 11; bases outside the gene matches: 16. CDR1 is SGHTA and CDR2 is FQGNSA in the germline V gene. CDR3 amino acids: CASSRTSTSGAVKQYF. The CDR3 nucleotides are TGTGCCAGCAGCCGAACAAGCACTAGCGGGGCCGTGAAGCAGTATTTT.

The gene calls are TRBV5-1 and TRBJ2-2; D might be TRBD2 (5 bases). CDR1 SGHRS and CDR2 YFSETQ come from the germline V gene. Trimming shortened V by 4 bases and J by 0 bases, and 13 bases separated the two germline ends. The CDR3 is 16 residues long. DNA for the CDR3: TGCGCCAGCAGCACTCGGAGGCAGCCGAACACCGGGGAGCTGTTTTTT. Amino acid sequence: CASSTRRQPNTGELFF.